The clone carrying this T cell receptor (beta chain) was counted a single time. Its specificity is unknown. The V end was cut by 0 bases, the J end by 5 bases, with 17 bases between. Per germline, CDR1 LNHDA and CDR2 SQIVND (reference sequence). This CDR3 region has 17 residues. The data were produced by immunoSEQ multiplex PCR, yet TCRdb's version contains in-frame clones alone and is incomplete. The sample consists of fewer than 120,000 clones, roughly 90% of them appearing once. This sample stems from a study of cytomegalovirus exposure and HLA in healthy donors. Study details: Per a later analysis, the roughly 690 first-cohort and 120 validation repertoires shared one platform.

General study findings and limits: Investigators reported 164 TCR beta chains as tied to cytomegalovirus.

The receptor was isolated from a woman younger than 45 in good health and CMV-seropositive. This sequence joins TRBV19 and TRBJ2-4; TRBD2 is a possible D gene (5 bases). Sequenced input: PBMCs. This chain's CDR3 is CASSIDLSRVPENIQYF. The CDR3 coding sequence is TGTGCCAGTAGTATAGATCTGTCGAGGGTCCCCGAAAACATTCAGTACTTC.